The TCR beta chain described here comes from a study of OX40 agonist ivuxolimab in advanced cancers. At the level of the study: The mean age was roughly 60 years, ranging from about 20 to 90, with over 70% of participants male.

The assay was immunoSEQ multiplex PCR, and TCRdb's table has in-frame clones only and misses some. Among 100,000 to 140,000 clones listed, 85% to 95% were seen once. Blood specimens came from baseline, cycle 4 day 1, and cycle 7 day 1. About this clone: Antigen unknown.

Study results and limitations: Both CD4+ and CD8+ T cell populations in blood had undergone clonal expansion by week 6 at 0.1 to 3.0 mg/kg.

The CDR3 loop spans 13 amino acids. Germline V lookup: CDR1 SGHNT, CDR2 YYREEE (reference sequence). With 2 bases removed from V and 4 bases from J, the gap between germline ends came to 9 bases. The source of this sequence is an adult with an advanced solid tumor such as melanoma, head and neck, liver or kidney cancer. The starting material was CD4+ or CD8+ T cells sorted from blood, obtained in a trial of the OX40 agonist ivuxolimab. This chain connects TRBV5-4 to TRBJ1-2, with TRBD1 as a possible D gene (5 bases). The CDR3 region has the DNA TGTGCCAGCAGCTTCTGGGACGCCTATGGCTACACCTTC. Amino acids: CASSFWDAYGYTF. The full variable domain, with the rest looked up from reference TRBV5-4 and TRBJ1-2, is ETGVTQSPTHLIKTRGQQVTLRCSSQSGHNTVSWYQQALGQGPQFIFQYYREEENGRGNFPPRFSGLQFPNYSSELNVNALELDDSALYLCASSFWDAYGYTFGSGTRLTVV.